The present T cell receptor (beta chain) was sequenced within a study of blood T cell repertoires in COVID-19. Looking at the study overall: There were acute and convalescent COVID-19 samples, and they came from the United States, Italy and Spain.

The germline V gene has CDR1 MGHRA and CDR2 YSYEKL. Between the trimmed V and J ends, which lost 1 base and 1 base, there was a span of 7 bases. The CDR3 is made up of 14 amino acids. Data came from immunoSEQ multiplex PCR; TCRdb stores just in-frame clones and leaves some out. The profile shows approximately 62,000 clones, approximately 78% of them singletons. V usage is TRBV4-1 and J usage is TRBJ1-2; no reliable D call. The sequence was collected from a man older than 75 with acute or convalescent COVID-19. The sequencing input was peripheral blood. The CDR3 reads CASSQVHNNYGYTF. The CDR3 nucleotides are TGCGCCAGCAGCCAAGTACACAATAACTATGGCTACACCTTC.